A selection of T cell receptor beta chains follows, all from one sample in a study of OX40 agonist ivuxolimab in advanced cancers. The assay was immunoSEQ multiplex PCR, and TCRdb's table has in-frame clones only and misses some. The data hold about 16,000 clones, with 86% observed a single time. The sample consisted of CD4+ or CD8+ T cells sorted from blood, taken in a trial of the OX40 agonist ivuxolimab. The receptors were sampled from an adult with an advanced solid tumor such as melanoma, head and neck, liver or kidney cancer. The CDR3 runs from the conserved cysteine through the conserved F or W. A D gene is named only where the DNA matches it firmly. For some rows the clone size is stated as once, few or many, or as a class when expanded; others skip it.

J gene | D gene | clone size | V gene | CDR3 protein | CDR3 DNA
TRBJ2-7 | NA | few | TRBV10-3 | CAISRTDEQYF | TGTGCCATCAGCCGGACTGACGAGCAGTACTTC
TRBJ2-7 | TRBD2 | NA | TRBV30 | CAWSGKAGLARREQYF | TGTGCCTGGAGTGGGAAAGCGGGACTGGCACGGCGAGAGCAGTACTTC
TRBJ1-2 | NA | NA | TRBV28 | CASSRGRNYGYTF | TGTGCCAGCAGTCGGGGGCGCAACTATGGCTACACCTTC
TRBJ1-4 | NA | NA | TRBV6-4 | CAEIVGGRQKLFF | TGTGCCGAAATCGTGGGCGGGCGGCAAAAACTGTTTTTT
TRBJ2-2 | NA | NA | TRBV7-6 | CASSKDRGELFF | TGTGCCAGCAGCAAAGACAGGGGGGAGCTGTTTTTT
TRBJ2-2 | NA | NA | TRBV18 | CASSPPWQGRNTGELFF | TGTGCCAGCTCACCACCGTGGCAGGGTAGGAACACCGGGGAGCTGTTTTTT
TRBJ1-2 | NA | NA | TRBV28 | CASTEGQGIINGYTF | TGTGCCAGCACCGAAGGCCAGGGGATTATAAATGGCTACACCTTC
TRBJ1-2 | TRBD1 | NA | TRBV30 | CASIGRGRGYTF | TGTGCCTCTATTGGCAGGGGGCGAGGCTACACCTTC
TRBJ1-4 | TRBD1 | NA | TRBV5-1 | CASSHTGGEEKLFF | TGCGCCAGCAGCCACACAGGGGGGGAAGAAAAACTGTTTTTT
TRBJ2-2 | TRBD1 | NA | TRBV28 | CASSSAGTGGHGELFF | TGTGCCAGCAGCTCCGCCGGGACAGGGGGCCACGGGGAGCTGTTTTTT
TRBJ1-1 | NA | once | TRBV11-1 | CASSFGWQTEAFF | TGTGCCAGCAGCTTTGGGTGGCAAACTGAAGCTTTCTTT
TRBJ2-5 | NA | NA | TRBV5-4 | CASSALQGQETQYF | TGTGCCAGCAGCGCATTACAGGGTCAAGAGACCCAGTACTTC
TRBJ2-4 | TRBD1 | once | TRBV18 | CASSPGQGTKNIQYF | TGTGCCAGCTCACCCGGACAGGGGACCAAAAACATTCAGTACTTC
TRBJ2-3 | TRBD2 | NA | TRBV7-7 | CASSLDSGSKDTQYF | TGTGCCAGCAGCTTAGATAGCGGGAGTAAGGATACGCAGTATTTT
TRBJ2-7 | TRBD1 | NA | TRBV4-3 | CASSQEARGLGYEQYF | TGCGCCAGCAGCCAAGAAGCGAGGGGGCTTGGCTACGAGCAGTACTTC
TRBJ1-1 | TRBD1 | once | TRBV19 | CASSFDRVRTEAFF | TGTGCCAGTAGTTTTGACAGGGTTCGAACTGAAGCTTTCTTT
TRBJ1-2 | TRBD1 | NA | TRBV19 | CASSLTGGGNYGYTF | TGTGCCAGTAGCCTGACAGGGGGCGGTAACTATGGCTACACCTTC
TRBJ1-3 | NA | NA | TRBV27 | CASSPRGLDGNTIYF | TGTGCCAGCAGCCCAAGGGGCCTCGACGGAAACACCATATATTTT
TRBJ2-1 | NA | NA | TRBV6-1 | CASSEGISVIVHEQFF | TGTGCCAGCAGTGAAGGGATTTCGGTAATAGTCCATGAGCAGTTCTTC
TRBJ2-5 | NA | NA | TRBV6-5 | CASSYRGRGETQYF | TGTGCCAGCAGTTACCGGGGCCGGGGAGAGACCCAGTACTTC
TRBJ2-1 | NA | NA | TRBV28 | CASGGAQHLGNEQFF | TGTGCCTCAGGCGGGGCGCAGCATCTCGGGAATGAGCAGTTCTTC
TRBJ2-5 | TRBD2 | NA | TRBV7-2 | CASSPMGGEETQYF | TGTGCCAGCAGCCCTATGGGGGGGGAAGAGACCCAGTACTTC
TRBJ2-5 | NA | NA | TRBV4-1 | CASSQDLLYQETQYF | TGCGCCAGCAGCCAAGACCTGCTGTACCAAGAGACCCAGTACTTC
TRBJ2-1 | NA | once | TRBV28 | CASISPPGVGEQFF | TGTGCCAGCATCTCCCCGCCGGGGGTCGGCGAGCAGTTCTTC
TRBJ2-1 | NA | few | TRBV11-2 | CASSLSNEQFF | TGTGCCAGCAGCTTAAGTAATGAGCAGTTCTTC
TRBJ2-1 | NA | NA | TRBV29-1 | CSVENGVNNEQFF | TGCAGCGTTGAAAACGGTGTTAACAATGAGCAGTTCTTC
TRBJ1-6 | NA | NA | TRBV4-3 | CASSQEGPSSYNSPLHF | TGCGCCAGCAGCCAAGAGGGGCCTAGCTCCTATAATTCACCCCTCCACTTT
TRBJ2-5 | TRBD1 | NA | TRBV5-1 | CASSRGQGQETQYF | TGCGCCAGCAGCCGGGGACAGGGGCAAGAGACCCAGTACTTC
TRBJ2-4 | TRBD1 | NA | TRBV7-9 | CASSVGQGIQENIQYF | TGTGCCAGCAGCGTCGGACAGGGTATACAAGAAAACATTCAGTACTTC
TRBJ1-2 | TRBD1 | NA | TRBV4-1 | CASSVTGGQGAINYGYTF | TGCGCCAGCAGCGTCACGGGGGGACAGGGGGCGATTAACTATGGCTACACCTTC
TRBJ2-6 | TRBD2 | NA | TRBV5-4 | CASSLGGLAAGANVLTF | TGTGCCAGCAGCTTGGGTGGACTAGCGGCTGGGGCCAACGTCCTGACTTTC
TRBJ2-5 | NA | once | TRBV7-3 | CASSPQPSYQEAQYF | TGTGCCAGCAGCCCCCAACCGTCGTACCAAGAGGCCCAGTACTTC
TRBJ1-4 | TRBD1 | NA | TRBV6-5 | CASSYSSGQGNEKLFF | TGTGCCAGCAGTTACTCATCCGGACAGGGTAATGAAAAACTGTTTTTT
TRBJ1-2 | TRBD1 | few | TRBV2 | CASRRDRGANYGYTF | TGTGCCAGCAGACGCGACAGGGGAGCTAACTATGGCTACACCTTC
TRBJ2-5 | TRBD1 | NA | TRBV7-9 | CASSRTGTETQYF | TGTGCCAGCAGCCGGACAGGGACCGAGACCCAGTACTTC
TRBJ2-3 | NA | NA | TRBV20-1 | CSAPTGHTQYF | TGCAGTGCACCAACAGGGCATACGCAGTATTTT
TRBJ2-1 | TRBD2 | NA | TRBV4-1 | CASSREGTSGGKNEQFF | TGCGCCAGCAGCCGGGAAGGGACTAGCGGCGGAAAGAATGAGCAGTTCTTC
TRBJ1-2 | TRBD1 | once | TRBV9 | CASRRGGSDGYTF | TGTGCCAGCAGACGAGGGGGCTCCGATGGCTACACCTTC
TRBJ1-5 | NA | few | TRBV6-6 | CASNLQPQHF | TGTGCCAGCAACCTACAGCCCCAGCATTTT
TRBJ2-7 | NA | NA | TRBV10-3 | CATMDSYEQYF | TGTGCCACCATGGACTCCTACGAGCAGTACTTC
TRBJ2-1 | NA | NA | TRBV28 | CASSSLIKRYFSYNEQFF | TGTGCCAGCAGCTCACTCATAAAACGCTACTTCTCCTACAATGAGCAGTTCTTC
TRBJ2-7 | NA | once | TRBV6-1 | CASSETIDEQYF | TGTGCCAGCAGTGAGACAATAGACGAGCAGTACTTC
TRBJ2-1 | TRBD2 | NA | TRBV28 | CASTLAGKFGEQFF | TGTGCCAGCACCCTAGCGGGAAAATTCGGTGAGCAGTTCTTC
TRBJ2-2 | NA | NA | TRBV18 | CASSYLDSGELFF | TGTGCCAGCTCATATTTAGATTCCGGGGAGCTGTTTTTT
TRBJ2-5 | TRBD2 | NA | TRBV6-1 | CASKRTSGGGETQYF | TGTGCCAGCAAAAGGACTAGCGGGGGGGGTGAGACCCAGTACTTC
TRBJ1-4 | NA | NA | TRBV18 | CASSPGGKGEKLFF | TGTGCCAGCTCACCTGGAGGGAAAGGTGAAAAACTGTTTTTT
TRBJ1-2 | NA | NA | TRBV11-2 | CASSLDMGNYGYTF | TGTGCCAGCAGCTTAGATATGGGGAACTATGGCTACACCTTC
TRBJ2-7 | TRBD1 | NA | TRBV11-2 | CASRPDRTSSYEQYF | TGTGCCAGCAGGCCGGACAGGACGAGCTCCTACGAGCAGTACTTC
TRBJ2-7 | TRBD1 | NA | TRBV30 | CAWSRTGGLPYEQYF | TGTGCCTGGAGTAGGACAGGGGGCTTACCCTACGAGCAGTACTTC
TRBJ2-4 | NA | once | TRBV4-1 | CASSQDTRNKNIQYF | TGCGCCAGCAGCCAAGATACCAGGAACAAAAACATTCAGTACTTC
TRBJ1-2 | NA | few | TRBV27 | CASSFGGGQVGPANYGYTF | TGTGCCAGCAGTTTCGGCGGGGGGCAGGTCGGACCTGCTAACTATGGCTACACCTTC
TRBJ2-7 | TRBD1 | NA | TRBV5-1 | CASSLRTGGPNYEQYF | TGCGCCAGCAGCCTCCGGACAGGGGGACCCAACTACGAGCAGTACTTC
TRBJ1-1 | TRBD1 | once | TRBV13 | CASSPSGTGAGNTEAFF | TGTGCCAGCAGCCCTTCCGGGACAGGGGCGGGGAACACTGAAGCTTTCTTT
TRBJ2-1 | TRBD2 | NA | TRBV29-1 | CSVSSGRAQFF | TGCAGCGTCTCGAGCGGGAGAGCGCAGTTCTTC
TRBJ1-2 | TRBD1 | NA | TRBV11-2 | CASSSMTGNYGYTF | TGTGCCAGCAGCTCCATGACAGGGAACTATGGCTACACCTTC
TRBJ2-3 | TRBD2 | once | TRBV7-6 | CASSLDSGTLWDVGTQYF | TGTGCCAGCAGCTTAGATAGCGGGACGTTGTGGGACGTAGGTACGCAGTATTTT
TRBJ2-2 | TRBD2 | NA | TRBV14 | CASSQHGTSIPGELFF | TGTGCCAGCAGCCAACACGGGACTAGCATTCCCGGGGAGCTGTTTTTT
TRBJ1-5 | NA | NA | TRBV23-1 | CASSQSDRQSNQPQHF | TGCGCCAGCAGTCAATCAGACCGACAGAGCAATCAGCCCCAGCATTTT
TRBJ2-5 | NA | NA | TRBV7-9 | CASSADSIGETQYF | TGTGCCAGCAGCGCGGACTCGATAGGAGAGACCCAGTACTTC
TRBJ2-3 | TRBD2 | NA | TRBV5-1 | CASSFRGLGSGDTQYF | TGCGCCAGCAGCTTTCGTGGACTAGGAAGTGGTGATACGCAGTATTTT